This T cell receptor (beta chain) derives from a study of blood T cell repertoires in COVID-19. At the level of the study: The United States, Italy and Spain supplied acute and convalescent COVID-19 samples. PBMCs, B-cell-depleted T cells, or T cells were the source of the cDNA or gDNA that made up the material.

V lost 4 bases, J lost 4 bases, and 6 bases stayed unmatched. The CDR3 runs 14 residues. Germline V gives CDR1 SGHVS, CDR2 FQNEAQ. Authors' data handling: Estimates of nucleated cell counts were drawn from the amplification of reference gene primers. Libraries were prepared by immunoSEQ multiplex PCR; TCRdb keeps only in-frame clonotypes and omits some of them. D and trimming were read from the DNA, whereas the V and J calls and clone size are those reported in that table. The table includes tens of thousands of clones, about 80% detected once. J is TRBJ1-1 and V is TRBV7-8, with 7 nucleotides matching TRBD1. This sequence originates from an older man with acute or convalescent COVID-19. The specimen sequenced was peripheral blood. The DNA of the CDR3 is TGTGCCAGCAGCTCCCACAGGGGTGGCACTGAAGCTTTCTTT. It codes for CASSSHRGGTEAFF.